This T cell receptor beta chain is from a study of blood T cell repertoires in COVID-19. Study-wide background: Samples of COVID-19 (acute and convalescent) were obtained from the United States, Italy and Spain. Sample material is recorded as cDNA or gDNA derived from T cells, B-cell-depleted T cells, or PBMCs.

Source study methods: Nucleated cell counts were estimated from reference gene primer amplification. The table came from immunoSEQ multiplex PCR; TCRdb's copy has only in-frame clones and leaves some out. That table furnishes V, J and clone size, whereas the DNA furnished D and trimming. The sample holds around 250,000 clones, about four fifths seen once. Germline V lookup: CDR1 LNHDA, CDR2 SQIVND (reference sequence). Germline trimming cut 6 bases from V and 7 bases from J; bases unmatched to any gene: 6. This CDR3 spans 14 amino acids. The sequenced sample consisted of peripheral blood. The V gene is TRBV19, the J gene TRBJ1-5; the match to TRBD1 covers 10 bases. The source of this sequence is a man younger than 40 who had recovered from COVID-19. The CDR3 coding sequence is TGTGCCAGTAGGAAGACAGGGGGCGGGCAGCCCCAGCATTTT. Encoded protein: CASRKTGGGQPQHF.